This T cell receptor beta chain is from a study of cytomegalovirus exposure and HLA in healthy donors. The PCR made use of 60 Vbeta and 13 Jbeta primers. The data were produced by immunoSEQ multiplex PCR, yet TCRdb's version contains in-frame clones alone and is incomplete. The sample holds fewer than 90,000 clones, around 74% seen once. The length of the CDR3 is 14 residues. V lost 5 bases to trimming and J lost 6 bases, with 13 bases between them. Per germline, CDR1 PRHDT and CDR2 FYEKMQ (reference sequence). This receptor was taken from a man aged 25-45 years in good health and CMV-seropositive. Sequencing input: PBMCs. This chain joins TRBV13 and TRBJ1-4; TRBD1 is a possible D gene (6 bases). CDR3 DNA: TGTGCCAGCAGCCACCGGGACAACTATGAAAAACTGTTTTTT. Translation gives CASSHRDNYEKLFF.